This note documents a single TCR beta chain sequence. V lost 0 bases, J lost 5 bases, and 14 bases lay in between. Germline CDR1 is SGHRS and CDR2 is YFSETQ. The CDR3 length is 16 residues. This specimen comes from a study of blood T cell repertoires in COVID-19. How the authors handled the data: By means of reference gene primer amplification, nucleated cell counts were estimated. Profiled with immunoSEQ multiplex PCR; TCRdb holds only in-frame clones, not every one. That table is the source of V, J and clone size, and D and trimming were worked out from the DNA. The top ten hold 8.5% to 12% of the sample, which has nearly 100,000 clones, roughly four fifths seen once.

The receptor was derived from a man aged 70-80 years with acute or convalescent COVID-19. The material sequenced was peripheral blood. The genes are TRBV5-1 and TRBJ2-2; D may be TRBD2 (5 bases). CDR3 coding DNA: TGCGCCAGCAGCTTGGCCATGAGACTACCGACCGGGGAGCTGTTTTTT. This encodes CASSLAMRLPTGELFF.